The rows below give T cell receptor beta chains drawn from one sample of a study of T-cell reconstitution after alpha-beta-depleted transplantation in children. TCRdb passed the PCR reads through MiXCR, listing each CDR3 protein once. The data show about 230,000 distinct CDR3 sequences, around 12% seen once. Material: PBMCs from the stem cell graft donor, obtained from the stem cell graft. The origin of the receptors is a human donor who donated a stem cell graft to a child with acute lymphoblastic leukemia. Both conserved end residues are part of each CDR3. The order of the fields is clone size, J gene, V gene, D gene, CDR3 DNA, CDR3 protein. The D gene is left open where the match is weak. Clone size appears in some rows only: once, few, many, or a class for an expanded clone.

abundance: -
j_gene: TRBJ2-7
v_gene: TRBV6-6
d_gene: -
CDR3nt: TGTGCCAGCAGTTACTCGACGGAAGGGCAGTACTTC
CDR3aa: CASSYSTEGQYF

abundance: many
j_gene: TRBJ1-4
v_gene: TRBV29-1
d_gene: -
CDR3nt: TGCAGCGTTGAAACGGAGGAAACTAATGAAAAACTGTTTTTT
CDR3aa: CSVETEETNEKLFF

abundance: -
j_gene: TRBJ2-1
v_gene: TRBV7-2
d_gene: -
CDR3nt: TGTGCCAGCAGCTTAGCGGAACTGGGACAAAATGTGGTTGAGCAGTTCTTC
CDR3aa: CASSLAELGQNVVEQFF

abundance: many
j_gene: TRBJ1-1
v_gene: TRBV25-1
d_gene: TRBD1
CDR3nt: TGTGCCAGCAGTGAATGGGGACCCCAGGGGGCTCGGAGGTGCACTGAAGCTTTCTTT
CDR3aa: CASSEWGPQGARRCTEAFF

abundance: many
j_gene: TRBJ1-1
v_gene: TRBV29-1
d_gene: -
CDR3nt: TGCAGCGCCGGAGGGGGGAGGGGGACTGAAGCTTTCTTT
CDR3aa: CSAGGGRGTEAFF

abundance: -
j_gene: TRBJ1-4
v_gene: TRBV4-2
d_gene: -
CDR3nt: TGTGCCAGCAGCCTCCAGAGGGGTGGCGAGGAAAAACTGTTTTTT
CDR3aa: CASSLQRGGEEKLFF

abundance: -
j_gene: TRBJ1-5
v_gene: TRBV28
d_gene: -
CDR3nt: TGTGCCAGCAGTTTAATTTTTCGGGGGAATCAGCCCCAGCATTTT
CDR3aa: CASSLIFRGNQPQHF

abundance: few
j_gene: TRBJ2-5
v_gene: TRBV2
d_gene: -
CDR3nt: TGTGCCAGCATCTTACGGGAGACCCAGTACTTC
CDR3aa: CASILRETQYF

abundance: -
j_gene: TRBJ2-7
v_gene: TRBV20-1
d_gene: -
CDR3nt: TGCAGTGCCCCGGGTCCGTCGTGGGCCGAGCAGTACTTC
CDR3aa: CSAPGPSWAEQYF

abundance: many
j_gene: TRBJ2-3
v_gene: TRBV3-1
d_gene: -
CDR3nt: TGTGCCACCACGAGTGGAGAGGGGGGCCGGGGTACGCAGTATTTT
CDR3aa: CATTSGEGGRGTQYF

abundance: many
j_gene: TRBJ2-2
v_gene: TRBV28
d_gene: -
CDR3nt: TGTGCCAGCAGTTTTAGGGGTAACACCGGGGAGCTGTTTTTT
CDR3aa: CASSFRGNTGELFF

abundance: many
j_gene: TRBJ1-2
v_gene: TRBV6-1
d_gene: -
CDR3nt: TGTGCCAGCAGCCCGGAACCGGTCTATGGCTACACCTTC
CDR3aa: CASSPEPVYGYTF

abundance: -
j_gene: TRBJ2-7
v_gene: TRBV7-9
d_gene: -
CDR3nt: TGTGCCAGCGATGAGACAAGGGGTTCCGAGCAGTACTTC
CDR3aa: CASDETRGSEQYF

abundance: many
j_gene: TRBJ2-6
v_gene: TRBV29-1
d_gene: -
CDR3nt: TGCAGCGTTGCCGCTCAGATCTCTGGGGCCAACGTCCTGACTTTC
CDR3aa: CSVAAQISGANVLTF

abundance: many
j_gene: TRBJ2-5
v_gene: TRBV9
d_gene: TRBD2
CDR3nt: TGTGCCAGCAGCCCTCAAGCGGGAGGGCCTCGGGAGACCCAGTACTTC
CDR3aa: CASSPQAGGPRETQYF

abundance: many
j_gene: TRBJ1-2
v_gene: TRBV28
d_gene: -
CDR3nt: TGTGCCGCTGGGGGCTATAACTATGGCTACACCTTC
CDR3aa: CAAGGYNYGYTF

abundance: many
j_gene: TRBJ2-2
v_gene: TRBV3-1
d_gene: -
CDR3nt: TGTGCCAGCAGCCAAGGGTGGGACACCGGGGAGCTGTTTTTT
CDR3aa: CASSQGWDTGELFF

abundance: -
j_gene: TRBJ1-4
v_gene: TRBV30
d_gene: TRBD1
CDR3nt: TGTGCCTCGTGGACAGGTGCAACTAATGAAAAACTGTTTTTT
CDR3aa: CASWTGATNEKLFF

abundance: many
j_gene: TRBJ1-1
v_gene: TRBV5-1
d_gene: -
CDR3nt: TGCGCCAGCAGCTTAAAGGGTTTTGGCACTGAAGCTTTCTTT
CDR3aa: CASSLKGFGTEAFF

abundance: -
j_gene: TRBJ2-5
v_gene: TRBV7-7
d_gene: TRBD2
CDR3nt: TGTGCTAGCAGCTTAGTGATTGGCGGGAGTGAGACCCAGTACTTC
CDR3aa: CASSLVIGGSETQYF

abundance: many
j_gene: TRBJ1-4
v_gene: TRBV9
d_gene: TRBD1
CDR3nt: TGTGCCAGCAGCTTCGGACAGGGTGGAAGTGAAAAACTGTTTTTT
CDR3aa: CASSFGQGGSEKLFF

abundance: many
j_gene: TRBJ2-2
v_gene: TRBV12-3/TRBV12-4
d_gene: -
CDR3nt: TGTGCCAGCCTGCCGCGGGCAACCGGGGAGCTGTTTTTT
CDR3aa: CASLPRATGELFF

abundance: few
j_gene: TRBJ1-1
v_gene: TRBV6-1
d_gene: -
CDR3nt: TGTGCCAGCACCCAGACAAAGAACACTGAAGCTTTCTTT
CDR3aa: CASTQTKNTEAFF

abundance: few
j_gene: TRBJ1-4
v_gene: TRBV20-1
d_gene: TRBD1
CDR3nt: TGCAGTGCCCCATCCCCCGCGACAGGGAATAATGAAAAACTGTTTTTT
CDR3aa: CSAPSPATGNNEKLFF

abundance: -
j_gene: TRBJ1-1
v_gene: TRBV3-1
d_gene: -
CDR3nt: TGTGCCAGCAGCTCCCGGACGGCGAACACTGAAGCTTTCTTT
CDR3aa: CASSSRTANTEAFF

abundance: -
j_gene: TRBJ2-5
v_gene: TRBV7-6
d_gene: -
CDR3nt: TGTGCCAGCAGCTTAGAAGCTACGTGGACCCAGTACTTC
CDR3aa: CASSLEATWTQYF

abundance: many
j_gene: TRBJ2-2
v_gene: TRBV29-1
d_gene: TRBD1
CDR3nt: TGCAGCGTTAAAATCGGGACAGGGGGAACCGGGGAGCTGTTTTTT
CDR3aa: CSVKIGTGGTGELFF

abundance: many
j_gene: TRBJ1-1
v_gene: TRBV5-1
d_gene: -
CDR3nt: TGCGCCAGCAGCTCAGATAGGACAGCGACCACTGAAGCTTTCTTT
CDR3aa: CASSSDRTATTEAFF

abundance: many
j_gene: TRBJ2-5
v_gene: TRBV5-6
d_gene: -
CDR3nt: TGTGCCAGCAGCCTACAGGGCGAAGAGACCCAGTACTTC
CDR3aa: CASSLQGEETQYF

abundance: many
j_gene: TRBJ2-4
v_gene: TRBV6-4
d_gene: TRBD2
CDR3nt: TGTGCCAGCAGTCCGCTGGGGGGGGAGCTTCTTGTAGCCAAAAACATTCAGTACTTC
CDR3aa: CASSPLGGELLVAKNIQYF

abundance: -
j_gene: TRBJ2-2
v_gene: TRBV9
d_gene: -
CDR3nt: TGTGCCAGCAGCGTAGTAACAGGGTTGAACACCGGGGAGCTGTTTTTT
CDR3aa: CASSVVTGLNTGELFF

abundance: few
j_gene: TRBJ2-1
v_gene: TRBV2
d_gene: -
CDR3nt: TGTGCCAGCGGGACGACGGAAAACAACTACAATGAGCAGTTCTTC
CDR3aa: CASGTTENNYNEQFF

abundance: -
j_gene: TRBJ2-5
v_gene: TRBV20-1
d_gene: TRBD1
CDR3nt: TGCAGTGCCCCTAGGACAGGGGGAAAGACCCAGTACTTC
CDR3aa: CSAPRTGGKTQYF

abundance: many
j_gene: TRBJ1-2
v_gene: TRBV3-1
d_gene: TRBD1
CDR3nt: TGTGCCAGCAGCTTCGGGACAGGAGCTAACTATGGCTACACCTTC
CDR3aa: CASSFGTGANYGYTF

abundance: many
j_gene: TRBJ1-3
v_gene: TRBV25-1
d_gene: -
CDR3nt: TGTGCCAGCAGTGGGAACGACAGGAGCTCTGGAAACACCATATATTTT
CDR3aa: CASSGNDRSSGNTIYF

abundance: many
j_gene: TRBJ2-1
v_gene: TRBV5-1
d_gene: -
CDR3nt: TGCGCCAGCAGCTTGGGCTTCGGGGGCTACAATGAGCAGTTCTTC
CDR3aa: CASSLGFGGYNEQFF

abundance: many
j_gene: TRBJ2-7
v_gene: TRBV20-1
d_gene: TRBD1
CDR3nt: TGCAGTGCTAGAGATCCTGGGACAGTAGGATACGAGCAGTACTTC
CDR3aa: CSARDPGTVGYEQYF

abundance: many
j_gene: TRBJ2-7
v_gene: TRBV2
d_gene: -
CDR3nt: TGTGCCAGCAGTGCCGGACATTTCTACGAGCAGTACTTC
CDR3aa: CASSAGHFYEQYF

abundance: -
j_gene: TRBJ2-7
v_gene: TRBV6-1
d_gene: TRBD1
CDR3nt: TGTGCCAGCAGTGAAGAGGGACAGGCCTATTACGAGCAGTACTTC
CDR3aa: CASSEEGQAYYEQYF

abundance: many
j_gene: TRBJ2-1
v_gene: TRBV7-8
d_gene: TRBD1
CDR3nt: TGTGCCAGCAGCCTTAGACAGGGGTACAATGAGCAGTTCTTC
CDR3aa: CASSLRQGYNEQFF

abundance: many
j_gene: TRBJ2-2
v_gene: TRBV5-1
d_gene: -
CDR3nt: TGCGCCAGCAGCTCCTTAACAGGGATCACCGGGGAGCTGTTTTTT
CDR3aa: CASSSLTGITGELFF

abundance: many
j_gene: TRBJ2-5
v_gene: TRBV25-1
d_gene: TRBD1
CDR3nt: TGTGCCAGCAGTTTGACAGGGGCCCAAGAGACCCAGTACTTC
CDR3aa: CASSLTGAQETQYF

abundance: many
j_gene: TRBJ2-2
v_gene: TRBV27
d_gene: -
CDR3nt: TGTGCCAGCAGCCAGCTTAGGGGCGGGGAGCTGTTTTTT
CDR3aa: CASSQLRGGELFF